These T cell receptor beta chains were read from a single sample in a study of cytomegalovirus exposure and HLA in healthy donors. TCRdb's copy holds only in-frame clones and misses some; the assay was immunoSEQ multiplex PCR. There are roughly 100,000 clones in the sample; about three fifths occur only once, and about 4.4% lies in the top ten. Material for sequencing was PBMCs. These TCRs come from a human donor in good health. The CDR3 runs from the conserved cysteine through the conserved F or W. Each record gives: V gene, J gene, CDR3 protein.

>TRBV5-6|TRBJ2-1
CASSPGGNEQFF
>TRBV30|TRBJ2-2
CAWSVLGAQAGELFF
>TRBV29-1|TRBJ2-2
CSVVAGDANTGELFF
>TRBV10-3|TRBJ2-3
CAISESTSGSSDTQYF
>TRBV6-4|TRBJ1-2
CARNGPQGDGYTF
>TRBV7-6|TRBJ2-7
CASSLGTGSYEQYF
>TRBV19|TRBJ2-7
CASSFGSGSSYEQYF
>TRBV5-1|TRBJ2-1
CASSSQAGGGEQFF
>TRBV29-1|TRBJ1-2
CSVEGQNYGYTF
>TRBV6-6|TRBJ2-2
CASSRQGTNTGELFF
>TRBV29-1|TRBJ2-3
CSVDGGAGQGDTDTQYF
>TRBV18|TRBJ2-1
CASSPLEGEQFF
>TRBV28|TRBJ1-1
CASSTGYSGAEAFF
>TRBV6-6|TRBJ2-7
CASSTGTSLNEQYF
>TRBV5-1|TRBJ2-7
CASSAGQGPPRGQYF
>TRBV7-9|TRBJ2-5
CSSSSNQETQYF
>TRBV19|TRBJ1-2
CASSKGQGRNYGYTF
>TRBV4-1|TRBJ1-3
CASSQWTGNSGNTIYF
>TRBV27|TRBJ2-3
CASSLAPPTGGTSTDTQYF
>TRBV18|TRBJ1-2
CASSPGQIRGLSGYTF
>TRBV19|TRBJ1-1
CASTQQGLRGYTEAFF
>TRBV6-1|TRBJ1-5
CASSRDRGLQPQHF
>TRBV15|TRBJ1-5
CATSREPQGREPQHF
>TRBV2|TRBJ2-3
CASRGRETDTQYF
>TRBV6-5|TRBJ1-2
CASSYSRGTGGSGYTF
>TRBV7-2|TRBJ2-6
CASSLGGRGGANVLTF
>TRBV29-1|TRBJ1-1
CSVSTGGQEWGAAFF
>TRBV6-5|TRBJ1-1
CASTRAGQGDTEAFF
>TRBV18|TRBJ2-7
CASSPGTGVREQYF
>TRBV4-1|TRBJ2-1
CASSLQPGLEDVNEQFF
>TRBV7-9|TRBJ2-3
CASGETGGADTDTQYF
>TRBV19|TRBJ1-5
CASSIGRTARNQPQHF
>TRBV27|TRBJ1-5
CASSLYRGNQPQHF
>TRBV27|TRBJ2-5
CASSARTGKETQYF
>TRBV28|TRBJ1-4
CASGGSRANEKLFF
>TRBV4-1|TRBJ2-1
CASSQDLVLGAYNEQFF
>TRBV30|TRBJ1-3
CAWSTGQSSGNTIYF